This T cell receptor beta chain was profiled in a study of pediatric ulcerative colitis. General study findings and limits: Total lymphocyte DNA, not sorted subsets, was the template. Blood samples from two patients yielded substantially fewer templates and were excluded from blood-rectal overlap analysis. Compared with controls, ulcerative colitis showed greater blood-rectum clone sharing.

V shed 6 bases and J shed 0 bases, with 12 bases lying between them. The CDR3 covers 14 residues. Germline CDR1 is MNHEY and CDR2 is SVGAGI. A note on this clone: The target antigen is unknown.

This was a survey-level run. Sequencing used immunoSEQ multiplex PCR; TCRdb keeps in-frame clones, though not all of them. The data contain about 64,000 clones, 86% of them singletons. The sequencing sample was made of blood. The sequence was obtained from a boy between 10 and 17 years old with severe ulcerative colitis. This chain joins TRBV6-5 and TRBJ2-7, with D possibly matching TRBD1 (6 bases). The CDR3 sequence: CASSQMGHSYEQYF. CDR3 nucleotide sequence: TGTGCCAGCAGCCAAATGGGACACTCCTACGAGCAGTACTTC.